The source of this T cell receptor beta chain is a study of lymphopenia after photon versus proton radiotherapy. The assay was immunoSEQ multiplex PCR, and TCRdb's table has in-frame clones only and misses some. The sample records tens of thousands of clones, about 85% being singletons. This clone appeared a few times. V trimming: 3 bases; J trimming: 4 bases; junction bases outside the gene matches: 9. The CDR3 consists of 16 residues. Germline V gene data show CDR1 as MDHEN and CDR2 as SYDVKM. This chain joins TRBV28 and TRBJ2-5; 9 bases are a match to TRBD1. Sequences were derived from peripheral blood, sampled from a patient treated with proton-based radiotherapy. The source is a woman aged 65 to 85 with pancreatic cancer. In DNA, the CDR3 is TGTGCCAGCAGTTTTCTGGGACAGGGTTATGCAGAGACCCAGTACTTC. Amino acids: CASSFLGQGYAETQYF.